The 25 T cell receptor beta chains presented below share a single source sample, sequenced in a study of shared clonotypes between healthy human individuals. CD8 cells regarded as naive lacked CD45RO, were positively chosen for CCR7, and omitted terminally differentiated effector memory CD45RA+ cells. This table comes from immunoSEQ multiplex PCR, and its TCRdb copy is limited to in-frame clones, with some not included. The sample comprises some 2,000,000 clones, roughly 95% of which are singletons, and 1% to 1.3% rests with the top ten. The material sequenced was naive CD8+ T cells sorted from blood. All receptors come from a man aged 18 to 30 in good health.

This rearrangement joins TRBV27 to TRBJ2-3; unclear D gene. CDR1 and CDR2 (germline): MNHEY, SMNVEV (reference sequence). The CDR3 has 15 residues. V was trimmed by 0 bases and J by 1 base, leaving 8 bases between them. This chain's CDR3 is CASSLSVGGTDTQYF. In DNA form, the CDR3 reads TGTGCCAGCAGTTTATCGGTTGGAGGCACAGATACGCAGTATTTT.

The J gene is TRBJ1-2, the V gene TRBV5-6; D gene uncertain. CDR3 length: 13 residues. Trimming removed 3 bases from V and 6 bases from J, with 12 bases in between. In germline, CDR1 is SGHDT, CDR2 YYEEEE. CDR3 nucleotides: TGTGCCAGCAGCTCTTCTATGAGCGATGGCTACACCTTC. This sequence encodes CASSSSMSDGYTF.

A single count supports this clone. This rearrangement joins TRBV18 to TRBJ2-5, with D unclear. The CDR3 has 14 residues. Trimming shortened V by 2 bases and J by 5 bases, and 12 bases separated the two germline ends. Germline lookup yields CDR1 KGHSH and CDR2 LQKENI. CDR3 bases: TGTGCCAGCTCACCAGGGCTGACCGAGGAGACCCAGTACTTC. Encoded protein: CASSPGLTEETQYF.

Here the CDR3 reads CASSLTQGASSPLHF. The CDR3 nucleotides read TGTGCCAGCAGTCTCACACAGGGGGCTAGTTCACCCCTCCACTTT. The V gene is TRBV27, the J gene TRBJ1-6; 9 bases are shared with TRBD1. Per the germline V gene, CDR1 is MNHEY and CDR2 is SMNVEV (reference sequence). V dropped 5 bases and J dropped 9; count of bases not matched to a gene: 8. The CDR3 totals 15 residues.

V usage is TRBV19 and J usage is TRBJ2-1; a weak D match, TRBD1 (6 bases). The CDR3 is 13 residues long. V lost 5 bases and J lost 5, with 10 bases in between. The germline V gene encodes CDR1 LNHDA and CDR2 SQIVND (reference sequence). The CDR3 region has the DNA TGTGCCAGTAGTTCTAACAGGGACAATGAGCAGTTCTTC. This codes for CASSSNRDNEQFF.

The rearrangement uses TRBV13 and TRBJ2-7; possibly TRBD2 for D (5 bases). V dropped 0 bases and J dropped 7 bases, with 13 bases sitting between them. The CDR3 runs 14 residues. The germline V gene encodes CDR1 PRHDT and CDR2 FYEKMQ (reference sequence). The CDR3 is CASSLGLDLREQYF. The CDR3 coding sequence is TGTGCCAGCAGCTTAGGACTAGATCTACGTGAGCAGTACTTC.

Only one count was recorded for this clone. CDR3 coding DNA: TGTGCCAGCAGTGGAAGACCAGGGACAGATGTTTACGAGCAGTACTTC. Amino acid sequence: CASSGRPGTDVYEQYF. The gene calls are TRBV5-5 and TRBJ2-7, with 7 bases lining up with TRBD1. J gave up 4 bases and V 5 bases, and 15 bases lay outside the gene matches. CDR1 SGHKS and CDR2 YYEKEE come from the germline V gene (reference sequence). This CDR3 contains 16 residues.

V gene TRBV27 combines with J gene TRBJ2-7; 8 bases are shared with TRBD1. V shed 5 bases and J 1 base; nucleotides not matched to a gene: 13. Germline V gives CDR1 MNHEY, CDR2 SMNVEV (reference sequence). This CDR3 contains 17 residues. The CDR3 DNA follows: TGTGCCAGCAGTATAATCTCAGGGGGCGAGGGGTCCTACGAGCAGTACTTC. Translating gives CASSIISGGEGSYEQYF.

The chain links TRBV6-5 to TRBJ1-5; D is perhaps TRBD1 (6 bases). CDR1 MNHEY and CDR2 SVGAGI come from the germline V gene. The CDR3 loop spans 16 amino acids. Deletions cut 0 bases from V and 3 bases from J, with 12 bases between. The CDR3 sequence is CASSYSAGALNQPQHF. Here the CDR3 DNA reads TGTGCCAGCAGTTACTCGGCAGGGGCCCTCAATCAGCCCCAGCATTTT.

The gene calls are TRBV30 and TRBJ1-2; D unresolved. The CDR3 contains 12 residues. The germline gives CDR1 GTSNPN, CDR2 SVGIG (reference sequence). V dropped 2 bases and J dropped 2 bases, with 6 bases sitting between them. The CDR3 here is CAWSLENYGYTF. CDR3 bases: TGTGCCTGGAGTCTCGAGAACTATGGCTACACCTTC.

The CDR3 reads CASSPSRSRGDEQYF. The CDR3 coding sequence is TGTGCCAGCAGTCCCTCGCGTAGCCGAGGAGACGAGCAGTACTTC. The chain links TRBV6-5 to TRBJ2-7, with no clear D. Trimming stripped 5 bases from V and 5 bases from J, with 19 bases between. The germline gives CDR1 MNHEY, CDR2 SVGAGI. The CDR3 extends over 15 amino acids.

V is TRBV29-1 and J is TRBJ2-5; D possibly matches TRBD1 or TRBD2 (5 bases each). CDR1 and CDR2 from the germline V gene are SQVTM and ANQGSEA. CDR3 length equals 16 residues. Trimming took 5 bases from V and 0 from J, leaving 19 bases between them. CDR3: CSVQGLGDRYQETQYF. CDR3 DNA: TGCAGCGTTCAGGGTCTGGGGGACCGGTACCAAGAGACCCAGTACTTC.

CDR3 DNA sequence: TGTGCCAGCAGCTTAGAGAGACCCAATGAAAAACTGTTTTTT. It encodes CASSLERPNEKLFF. The rearrangement joins TRBV11-2 to TRBJ1-4; no clear D gene. The germline V gene has CDR1 SGHAT and CDR2 FQNNGV. This CDR3 comprises 14 residues. The V end lost 0 bases, the J end lost 5 bases, and 7 bases lay between the germline ends.

J is TRBJ1-6 and V is TRBV6-5; TRBD1 is a possible D gene (6 bases). V was cut by 9 bases and J by 3 bases, with 12 bases left in between. This CDR3 is built from 14 residues. Germline CDR1 is MNHEY and CDR2 is SVGAGI. The CDR3 DNA reads TGTGCCAGGACAGGAGCTCTCTATAATTCACCCCTCCACTTT. Translation: CARTGALYNSPLHF.

The chain carries TRBV15 and TRBJ2-5; D is perhaps TRBD1 (5 bases). CDR1 is LNHNV, CDR2 YYDKDF, per germline (reference sequence). The germline V and J ends were trimmed by 5 bases and 4 bases, with 11 bases remaining between them. The CDR3 has 13 residues. Here the CDR3 reads CATSPGMVETQYF. The CDR3 DNA follows: TGTGCCACCAGCCCAGGGATGGTAGAGACCCAGTACTTC.

The chain links TRBV4-1 to TRBJ2-1; weak D call: TRBD2 (5 bases). The ends were cut back, 1 base at V and 3 bases at J, with 13 bases in the middle. From germline, CDR1 is MGHRA and CDR2 YSYEKL. The CDR3 extends over 16 amino acids. In nucleotides, the CDR3 is TGCGCCAGCAGCCAAGGCAGTGACGGGATCTACAATGAGCAGTTCTTC. Its translation is CASSQGSDGIYNEQFF.

This clone was observed once. V usage is TRBV27 and J usage is TRBJ2-5; D call uncertain. CDR3 length: 14 amino acids. The V end was cut by 5 bases, the J end by 1 base, with 11 bases between. CDR1 is MNHEY and CDR2 is SMNVEV in the germline V gene (reference sequence). CDR3: CASSLSTLQETQYF. The CDR3 nucleotides read TGTGCCAGCAGTCTCTCGACCCTCCAAGAGACCCAGTACTTC.

This clone was seen just once. The rearrangement joins TRBV7-9 to TRBJ2-7; tentatively, D is TRBD1 or TRBD2 (5 bases each). V lost 5 bases to trimming and J lost 2 bases, with 13 bases between them. Germline lookup yields CDR1 SEHNR and CDR2 FQNEAQ (reference sequence). This CDR3 is built from 14 residues. CDR3 in amino acids: CASSVRDRAYEQYF. The CDR3 DNA sequence: TGTGCCAGCAGCGTCCGGGACCGAGCCTACGAGCAGTACTTC.

This clone showed up just a few times. The chain employs TRBV11-2 and TRBJ1-6; weak D call: TRBD1 (6 bases). Germline V gives CDR1 SGHAT, CDR2 FQNNGV. V was cut by 5 bases and J by 0 bases, with 17 bases left in between. The CDR3 loop spans 18 amino acids. DNA of the CDR3: TGTGCCAGCAGCATACACGGGACAACCAGCTCCTATAATTCACCCCTCCACTTT. Translated, it gives CASSIHGTTSSYNSPLHF. Complete variable domain (other parts from reference TRBV11-2 and TRBJ1-6): EAGVAQSPRYKIIEKRQSVAFWCNPISGHATLYWYQQILGQGPKLLIQFQNNGVVDDSQLPKDRFSAERLKGVDSTLKIQPAKLEDSAVYLCASSIHGTTSSYNSPLHFGNGTRLTVT.

The chain combines TRBV29-1 with TRBJ2-1; D remains ambiguous. From germline, CDR1 is SQVTM and CDR2 ANQGSEA. The V end lost 1 base, the J end lost 7 bases, and 11 bases lay between the germline ends. The CDR3 is 13 residues long. The CDR3 DNA reads TGCAGCGTTGAAGGGGATCCTGGGAATGAGCAGTTCTTC. This codes for CSVEGDPGNEQFF.

Concerning this clone itself: The same CDR3 arises from other DNA sequences in this sample as well. The chain combines TRBV9 with TRBJ2-1; D uncertain. Trimming removed 3 bases from V and 3 bases from J, with 7 bases in between. The CDR3 length is 13 residues. Germline CDR1 reads SGDLS; CDR2 reads YYNGEE. This CDR3 is CASSAPLYNEQFF. The CDR3 DNA sequence: TGTGCCAGCAGCGCCCCCCTCTACAATGAGCAGTTCTTC.

The rearrangement uses TRBV13 and TRBJ2-1, with D possibly being TRBD1 (6 bases). The V end was cut by 10 bases, the J end by 2 bases, with 15 bases between. Per the germline V gene, CDR1 is PRHDT and CDR2 is FYEKMQ (reference sequence). The CDR3 is 14 amino acids. Written as DNA, the CDR3 is TGTGCCACGAGGACAGCATTGGCCTACAATGAGCAGTTCTTC. It encodes CATRTALAYNEQFF.

V gene TRBV13 combines with J gene TRBJ2-3; 10 bases fit TRBD2. Germline CDR1 reads PRHDT; CDR2 reads FYEKMQ (reference sequence). V lost 2 bases and J lost 4; bases outside the gene matches: 6. The CDR3 totals 16 residues. The CDR3 nucleotides are TGTGCCAGCAGCTTATGGCTAGCGGGAGAAGCAGATACGCAGTATTTT. Translated, it gives CASSLWLAGEADTQYF.

This rearrangement joins TRBV5-1 to TRBJ2-7; D unclear. Germline loops: CDR1 SGHRS, CDR2 YFSETQ. CDR3 length equals 13 residues. V was cut by 0 bases and J by 5 bases, with 9 bases left in between. This chain's CDR3 is CASSLDGGNEQYF. In DNA form, the CDR3 reads TGCGCCAGCAGCTTGGACGGCGGCAACGAGCAGTACTTC.

In this sample, this clone turned up once. The V and J genes are TRBV5-6 and TRBJ1-1, with unresolved D. Germline CDR1 is SGHDT and CDR2 is YYEEEE. V was pared by 5 bases and J by 1 base, with 12 bases between. This CDR3 is built from 14 residues. CDR3 coding DNA: TGTGCCAGCAGTAAAGAACTCCAGAACACTGAAGCTTTCTTT. As protein: CASSKELQNTEAFF.